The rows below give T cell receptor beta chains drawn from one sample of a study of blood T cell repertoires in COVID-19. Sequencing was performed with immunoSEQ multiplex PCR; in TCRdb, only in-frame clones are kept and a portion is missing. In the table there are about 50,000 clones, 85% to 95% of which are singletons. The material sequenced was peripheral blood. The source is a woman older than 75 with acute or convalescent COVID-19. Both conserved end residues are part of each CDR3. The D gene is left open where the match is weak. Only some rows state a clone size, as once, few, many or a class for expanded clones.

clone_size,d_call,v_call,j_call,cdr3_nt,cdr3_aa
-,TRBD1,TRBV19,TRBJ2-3,TGTGCCAGTAGTATGACAGGGATCGATACGCAGTATTTT,CASSMTGIDTQYF
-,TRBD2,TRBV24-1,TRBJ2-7,TGTGCCACCAGTGCCCCGGGGGGGGGCTGGGGCGAGCAGTACTTC,CATSAPGGGWGEQYF
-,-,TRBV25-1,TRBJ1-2,TGTGCCGTCCAGTTTAACTATGGCTACACCTTC,CAVQFNYGYTF
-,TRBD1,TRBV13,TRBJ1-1,TGTGCCAGCAGCTTAAGACAGGGGAACACTGAAGCTTTCTTT,CASSLRQGNTEAFF
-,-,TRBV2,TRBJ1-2,TGTGCCAGCCCCCCCCGGCGGGACGGCTACACCTTC,CASPPRRDGYTF
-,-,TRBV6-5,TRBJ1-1,TGTGCCAGCCAAACGAGGTGGAACACTGAAGCTTTCTTT,CASQTRWNTEAFF
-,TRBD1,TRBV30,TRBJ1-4,TGTGCCTGGAGTGCCCTACAGGGGAAAAACCTGTTTTTT,CAWSALQGKNLFF
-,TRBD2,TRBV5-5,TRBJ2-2,TGTGCCAGCAGCCCAGGACTAGCGGGAGGAAATCCCGGGGAGCTGTTTTTT,CASSPGLAGGNPGELFF
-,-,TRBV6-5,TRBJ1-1,TGTGCCAGCAGTTACTCGAGGGGGACGGTGAACACTGAAGCTTTCTTT,CASSYSRGTVNTEAFF
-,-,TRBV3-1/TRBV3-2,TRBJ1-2,TGTGCCAGCAGCCAAGAAACAAGGGGGAGTGGTGGCTACACCTTC,CASSQETRGSGGYTF
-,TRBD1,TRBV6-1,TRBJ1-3,TGTGCCAGCAGTGAGAAATTGACAGGGCAATTGGGCCTTTCTGGAAACACCATATATTTT,CASSEKLTGQLGLSGNTIYF
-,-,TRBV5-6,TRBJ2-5,TGTGCCAGCAGCACCCGACAGGGGAGGGGGGAGACCCAGTACTTC,CASSTRQGRGETQYF
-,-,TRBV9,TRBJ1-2,TGTGCCAGCAGCGGACAGGATGGCTACACCTTC,CASSGQDGYTF
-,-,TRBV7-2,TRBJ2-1,TGTGCCAGCAGCTCTAGCCGCGGTCAGTCTAGGAATGAGCAGTTCTTC,CASSSSRGQSRNEQFF
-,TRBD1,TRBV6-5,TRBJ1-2,TGTGCCAGCAGTTACTCAGGGGGCAGCAACTATGGCTACACCTTC,CASSYSGGSNYGYTF
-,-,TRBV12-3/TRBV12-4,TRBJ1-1,TGTGCCAGCAGCGAACAGGGCTTGACTGAAGCTTTCTTT,CASSEQGLTEAFF
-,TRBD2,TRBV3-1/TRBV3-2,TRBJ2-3,TGTGCCAGCAGACCCAGGACTAGCGCAGATACGCAGTATTTT,CASRPRTSADTQYF
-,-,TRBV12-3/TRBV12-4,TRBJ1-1,TGTGCCAGCAGTTTGCAGGGGAACACTGAAGCTTTCTTT,CASSLQGNTEAFF
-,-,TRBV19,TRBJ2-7,TGTGCCAGTAGTCTTTACCTGACAGGCGCCTACGAGCAGTACTTC,CASSLYLTGAYEQYF
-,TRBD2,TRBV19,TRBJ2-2,TGTGCCAGTAGTATAGGGACTAGCGGGAGCGCCGGGGAGCTGTTTTTT,CASSIGTSGSAGELFF
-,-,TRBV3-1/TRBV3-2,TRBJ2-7,TGTGCCAGCAGCCAAGATGAGGAGGGTAATATCTACGAGCAGTACTTC,CASSQDEEGNIYEQYF
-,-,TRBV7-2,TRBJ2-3,TGTGCCAGCAGCCGCCAGGGACACCTCAGGGGAGATACGCAGTATTTT,CASSRQGHLRGDTQYF
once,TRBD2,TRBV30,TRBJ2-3,TGTGCCTGGAGTCCCGGACTAGCGGGAGGAACAGATACGCAGTATTTT,CAWSPGLAGGTDTQYF
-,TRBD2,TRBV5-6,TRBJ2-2,TGTGCCAGCAGCTCGGGACTAAACACCGGGGAGCTGTTTTTT,CASSSGLNTGELFF
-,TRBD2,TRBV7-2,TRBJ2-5,TGTGCCAGCAGCTTAGGCTGGACTAGCGGGAGACCCAAGCGGGAGACCCAGTACTTC,CASSLGWTSGRPKRETQYF
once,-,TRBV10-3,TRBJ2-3,TGTGCCATCAGTGAGACGGCTCGGGATAAATACACAGATACGCAGTATTTT,CAISETARDKYTDTQYF
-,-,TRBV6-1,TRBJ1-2,TGTGCCAGCAGTGAGAGGTCCAGAGCTAACTATGGCTACACCTTC,CASSERSRANYGYTF
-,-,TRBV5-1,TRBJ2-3,TGCGCCAGCAGCTTTATTTCAGATACGCAGTATTTT,CASSFISDTQYF
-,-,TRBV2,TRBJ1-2,TGTGCCAGCAGTCAGAACCCCGCAAGTGGCTACACCTTC,CASSQNPASGYTF
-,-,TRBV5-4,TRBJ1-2,TGTGCCAGCAGCTCCTACGGGGCTAACTATGGCTACACCTTC,CASSSYGANYGYTF
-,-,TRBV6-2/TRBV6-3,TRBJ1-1,TGTGCCAGCAGTTACCGGGACACTAAGAACACTGAAGCTTTCTTT,CASSYRDTKNTEAFF
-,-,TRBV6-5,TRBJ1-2,TGTGCCAGCAGTACGACAGGTGGCTACACCTTC,CASSTTGGYTF
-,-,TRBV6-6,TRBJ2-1,TGTGCCAGCAGGACACGCACATACAATGAGCAGTTCTTC,CASRTRTYNEQFF
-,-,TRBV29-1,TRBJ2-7,TGCAGCGTTGCCGGATTGGGGGGATCCTACGAGCAGTACTTC,CSVAGLGGSYEQYF
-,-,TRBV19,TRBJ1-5,TGTGCCAGTAGTATTCTAAATCAGCCCCAGCATTTT,CASSILNQPQHF
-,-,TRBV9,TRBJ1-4,TGTGCCAGCAGCGGACTCGGAATTAATGAAAAACTGTTTTTT,CASSGLGINEKLFF
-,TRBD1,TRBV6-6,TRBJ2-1,TGTGCCAGCAGTTCTGACAGGGGTCCTCACTTGTTAGAGCAGTTCTTC,CASSSDRGPHLLEQFF
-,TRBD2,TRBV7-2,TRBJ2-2,TGTGCCAGTAGTAGCGGGATGTCCGGGGAGCTGTTTTTT,CASSSGMSGELFF
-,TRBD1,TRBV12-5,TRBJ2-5,TGTGCTAGTGGCTCCGACAGGGTAGAGACCCAGTACTTC,CASGSDRVETQYF
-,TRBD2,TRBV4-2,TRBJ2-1,TGTGCCAGCAGCCAGGCGGAGGGCCTAGCGGCTGAGCAGTTCTTC,CASSQAEGLAAEQFF
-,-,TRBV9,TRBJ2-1,TGTGCCAGCAGCGTAGGTGGGAGTTCGAACAATGAGCAGTTCTTC,CASSVGGSSNNEQFF
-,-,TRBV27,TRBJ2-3,TGTGCCAGCAGTTTGTCGGGAAGGACAGATACGCAGTATTTT,CASSLSGRTDTQYF
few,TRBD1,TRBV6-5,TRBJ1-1,TGTGCCAGCAGCGCCGGGACAGTTAACACTGAAGCTTTCTTT,CASSAGTVNTEAFF
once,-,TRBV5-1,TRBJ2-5,TGCGCCAGCAGCTCGGCGAAGGGAGGAGAGACCCAGTACTTC,CASSSAKGGETQYF
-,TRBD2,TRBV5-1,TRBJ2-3,TGCGCCAGCAGCAATAGCGGGAGGGCCTTAGATACGCAGTATTTT,CASSNSGRALDTQYF
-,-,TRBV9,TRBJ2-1,TGTGCCAGCAGCGTAGGGTCCGGTGGCGGGTACAATGAGCAGTTCTTC,CASSVGSGGGYNEQFF
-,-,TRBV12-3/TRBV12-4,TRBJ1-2,TGTGCCAGCAACACCAGGGGTTATGGCTACACCTTC,CASNTRGYGYTF
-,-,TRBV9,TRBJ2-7,TGTGCCAGCAGCCCAGCGGTAGCCTACGAGCAGTACTTC,CASSPAVAYEQYF
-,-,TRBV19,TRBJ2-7,TGTGCCAGTAGTATATGGCTAGCTGGTCTGAACGAGCAGTACTTC,CASSIWLAGLNEQYF
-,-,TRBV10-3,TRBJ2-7,TGTGCCACCGGCGCCTCGGACAGTACCTACGAGCAGTACTTC,CATGASDSTYEQYF
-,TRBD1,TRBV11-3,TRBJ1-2,TGTGCCAGCAGCTTAGATCGGACAGGGGGTCCCTATGGCTACACCTTC,CASSLDRTGGPYGYTF
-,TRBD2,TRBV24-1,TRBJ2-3,TGTGCCACCAGTGATTTGGACGGGAGGGCCGGCACAGATACGCAGTATTTT,CATSDLDGRAGTDTQYF
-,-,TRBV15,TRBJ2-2,TGTGCCACCAGCAGCATTCAGGCGGGGACCGGGGAGCTGTTTTTT,CATSSIQAGTGELFF
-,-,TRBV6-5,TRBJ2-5,TGTGCCAGCAGTTACGTTGGTCTATCGGACCAAGAGACCCAGTACTTC,CASSYVGLSDQETQYF
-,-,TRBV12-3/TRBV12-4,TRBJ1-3,TGTGCCAGCAGTTTGCCAGGGATAAACACCATATATTTT,CASSLPGINTIYF
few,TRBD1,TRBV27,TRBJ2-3,TGTGCCAGCAGTTTACGTGGACAGGGTCCTATCACAGATACGCAGTATTTT,CASSLRGQGPITDTQYF
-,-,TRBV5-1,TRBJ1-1,TGCGCCAGCAGCTTAGGCAGGGAAGCCACTGAAGCTTTCTTT,CASSLGREATEAFF
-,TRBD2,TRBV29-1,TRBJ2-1,TGCAGCGCCCTTGGCGGGAGGGCTTGGAAGCAGTTCTTC,CSALGGRAWKQFF
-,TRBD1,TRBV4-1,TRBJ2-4,TGCGCCAGCAGCCTCATCCAGCCTAAACAGGGGGCCAAAAACATTCAGTACTTC,CASSLIQPKQGAKNIQYF
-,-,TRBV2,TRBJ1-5,TGTGCCAGCAGTGAACTTACGGGAATCAATCAGCCCCAGCATTTT,CASSELTGINQPQHF